The 27 T cell receptor beta chains below all came from one sample that was sequenced in a study of PD-1 blockade in classical Hodgkin lymphoma. In every patient, relapse followed autologous stem cell transplantation, while exposure to brentuximab vedotin differed. Clones were sequenced by immunoSEQ multiplex PCR, and TCRdb holds only the in-frame ones, with some missing. The sample carries approximately 32,000 clones, roughly four fifths recorded once. This sample comprised peripheral blood mononuclear cells (PBMCs), obtained at baseline. The receptors were gathered from a human donor with classical Hodgkin lymphoma.

This rearrangement joins TRBV19 to TRBJ1-4; no clear D. Germline V gene sequence: CDR1 LNHDA, CDR2 SQIVND (reference sequence). Trimming left V 5 bases short and J 8 bases short, with 18 bases between. The CDR3 spans 15 residues. CDR3 in amino acids: CASSHQRIYGEKLFF. CDR3 nucleotides: TGTGCCAGTAGTCACCAAAGGATCTATGGGGAAAAACTGTTTTTT.

The V call is TRBV6-6, the J call TRBJ2-7, with D perhaps matching TRBD2 (6 bases). The CDR3 covers 14 residues. Trimming took off 8 bases at V and 0 bases at J, with 14 bases between the two ends. Germline values: CDR1 MNHNY, CDR2 SVGAGI (reference sequence). DNA of the CDR3: TGTGCCAGCCGGAGGGATATAATCTCCTACGAGCAGTACTTC. Translating it yields CASRRDIISYEQYF.

The V gene is TRBV10-1, the J gene TRBJ2-1; D uncertain. Germline CDR1 and CDR2: WNHNN and SYGVQD (reference sequence). The CDR3 totals 10 residues. Trimming took off 8 bases at V and 13 bases at J, with 12 bases between the two ends. The CDR3 protein is CASGRADQFF. The CDR3 bases are TGCGCCAGCGGCCGGGCCGATCAGTTCTTC.

This rearrangement joins TRBV19 to TRBJ2-7; TRBD1 aligns across 9 bases. With V trimmed by 4 bases and J by 4 bases, 5 bases remained unmatched. Germline values: CDR1 LNHDA, CDR2 SQIVND (reference sequence). The CDR3 consists of 14 residues. Written as DNA, the CDR3 is TGTGCCAGTAGTAAGCGGGACAGGGCATACGAGCAGTACTTC. Translated: CASSKRDRAYEQYF.

The rearrangement uses TRBV6-1 and TRBJ2-7; the match to TRBD1 covers 7 bases. Germline CDR1 reads MNHNS; CDR2 reads SASEGT. The CDR3 has 16 residues. Germline trimming cut 4 bases from V and 3 bases from J; bases unmatched to any gene: 12. The CDR3 is CASSGLTGFLVYEQYF. DNA of the CDR3: TGTGCCAGCAGTGGGCTGACAGGGTTCCTCGTCTACGAGCAGTACTTC.

The V call is TRBV6-1, the J call TRBJ1-6, with a weak D call TRBD1 (5 bases). The germline V gene encodes CDR1 MNHNS and CDR2 SASEGT. Trimming shortened V by 2 bases and J by 6 bases, and 14 bases separated the two germline ends. The CDR3 loop spans 16 amino acids. The CDR3: CASSEWGDPINSPLHF. The CDR3 coding sequence is TGTGCCAGCAGTGAATGGGGGGACCCTATTAATTCACCCCTCCACTTT.

The chain recombines TRBV4-3 with TRBJ2-2; TRBD2 aligns across 14 bases. This CDR3 is 19 amino acids long. CDR1 and CDR2 from the germline V gene are LGHNA and YSLEER. V lost 4 bases and J lost 6; bases outside the gene matches: 13. CDR3: CASSPGLAGGLRGPGELFF. CDR3 sequence (DNA): TGCGCCAGCAGCCCAGGACTAGCGGGGGGACTGCGTGGGCCCGGGGAGCTGTTTTTT.

V usage is TRBV5-4 and J usage is TRBJ1-4, with D unresolved. Germline CDR1 is SGHNT and CDR2 is YYREEE (reference sequence). This CDR3 has 13 residues. V dropped 4 bases and J dropped 4 bases, with 8 bases sitting between them. The CDR3 region is CASSQFLNEKLFF. In DNA form, the CDR3 reads TGTGCCAGCAGCCAGTTCCTTAATGAAAAACTGTTTTTT.

V gene TRBV6-6 combines with J gene TRBJ1-1; no firm D call. V was cut by 4 bases and J by 4 bases, with 13 bases left in between. Germline loops: CDR1 MNHNY, CDR2 SVGAGI (reference sequence). The CDR3 consists of 14 residues. The CDR3 coding sequence is TGTGCCAGCAGTTGGAGGTCTGGTGCCACTGAAGCTTTCTTT. Translation: CASSWRSGATEAFF.

This clone was recorded only once. The chain links TRBV6-5 to TRBJ1-2, with TRBD1 identical over 7 bases. The CDR3 consists of 14 residues. Germline V gene lookup returns CDR1 MNHEY and CDR2 SVGAGI. With 2 bases clipped from V and 5 bases from J, the junction kept 5 bases outside the gene matches. The CDR3 DNA follows: TGTGCCAGCAGTTACAGGGGGCGCGGATATGGCTACACCTTC. Protein: CASSYRGRGYGYTF.

The rearrangement links TRBV7-2 to TRBJ2-1; no definite D call. Germline V gene data show CDR1 as SGHTA and CDR2 as FQGNSA. V dropped 2 bases and J dropped 6 bases, with 11 bases sitting between them. The CDR3 runs 14 residues. The CDR3 region is CASSLLSWGNEQFF. In DNA, the CDR3 is TGTGCCAGCAGCTTACTCTCGTGGGGCAATGAGCAGTTCTTC.

This clone was found once. The V call is TRBV5-1, the J call TRBJ2-7; D is unclear. The CDR3 loop spans 13 amino acids. Trimming removed 6 bases at V and 2 bases at J, with 12 bases between. In germline, CDR1 is SGHRS, CDR2 YFSETQ. Here the CDR3 DNA reads TGCGCCAGCAAAACGGACGGAACCTACGAGCAGTACTTC. It yields the protein CASKTDGTYEQYF. Supplemented by reference TRBV5-1 and TRBJ2-7, the full variable domain reads KAGVTQTPRYLIKTRGQQVTLSCSPISGHRSVSWYQQTPGQGLQFLFEYFSETQRNKGNFPGRFSGRQFSNSRSEMNVSTLELGDSALYLCASKTDGTYEQYFGPGTRLTVT.

V gene TRBV11-3 combines with J gene TRBJ1-4, with 9 bases lining up with TRBD1. The germline V gene encodes CDR1 SGHNT and CDR2 YENEEA. The junction had 7 bases not matched to a gene; V was cut back by 5 bases and J by 0 bases. The CDR3 sequence is 17 residues long. CDR3: CASSPPTGGSTNEKLFF. CDR3 coding DNA: TGTGCCAGCAGCCCCCCGACAGGGGGATCAACTAATGAAAAACTGTTTTTT.

The chain employs TRBV11-3 and TRBJ1-2; no clear D gene. The V gene lost 1 base and the J gene lost 5 bases, with 8 bases spanning the gap. CDR3 size: 13 residues. Looked up from germline, CDR1 is SGHNT and CDR2 is YENEEA. The CDR3 loop reads CASSLASNYGYTF. In DNA form, the CDR3 reads TGTGCCAGCAGCTTAGCCAGTAATTATGGCTACACCTTC.

This chain connects TRBV7-2 to TRBJ2-5; TRBD2 aligns across 7 bases. The junction had 14 bases not matched to a gene; V was cut back by 5 bases and J by 5 bases. CDR1 is SGHTA, CDR2 FQGNSA, per germline. The CDR3 covers 16 residues. The CDR3 is CASSPSARLAVETQYF. CDR3 in DNA: TGTGCCAGCAGCCCATCCGCGAGACTAGCTGTCGAGACCCAGTACTTC.

The CDR3: CASSVETGPYEQYF. The CDR3 nucleotides read TGTGCCAGCAGCGTCGAAACAGGGCCCTACGAGCAGTACTTC. V usage is TRBV6-4 and J usage is TRBJ2-7; maybe TRBD1 (6 bases). Deletions cut 6 bases from V and 2 bases from J, with 14 bases between. The CDR3 spans 14 residues. Per the germline V gene, CDR1 is MRHNA and CDR2 is SNTAGT.

The chain recombines TRBV10-3 with TRBJ1-2; 7 positions agree with TRBD1. V was clipped by 4 bases and J by 4 bases; unmatched bases: 27. The V gene's germline CDR1 is ENHRY and CDR2 SYGVKD. The CDR3 runs to 21 residues. The chain's CDR3 is CAISGPTLGDRPLNSFYGYTF. The CDR3, as DNA: TGTGCCATCAGTGGGCCCACCTTGGGGGACAGACCCCTAAATTCTTTCTATGGCTACACCTTC.

This clone was counted between two and nine times. CDR3 sequence: CAISLQTGNTEAFF. In DNA form, the CDR3 reads TGTGCCATCAGTCTACAGACAGGCAACACTGAAGCTTTCTTT. This rearrangement joins TRBV10-3 to TRBJ1-1, with D possibly being TRBD1 (6 bases). The germline V and J ends were trimmed by 5 bases and 2 bases, with 12 bases remaining between them. The CDR3 has 14 residues. Germline CDR1 and CDR2: ENHRY and SYGVKD.

The chain carries TRBV27 and TRBJ1-1; D gene ambiguous. CDR1 is MNHEY and CDR2 is SMNVEV in the germline V gene (reference sequence). CDR3 length equals 14 residues. The V end lost 2 bases, the J end lost 2 bases, and 9 bases lay between the germline ends. DNA for the CDR3: TGTGCCAGCAGTTTAAGTCGATTCAACACTGAAGCTTTCTTT. Amino acid sequence: CASSLSRFNTEAFF.

V is TRBV7-9 and J is TRBJ1-6, with TRBD1 matching over 8 bases. Germline CDR1 is SEHNR and CDR2 is FQNEAQ (reference sequence). Trimming took 5 bases from V and 4 from J; bases not matched to a gene: 7. This CDR3 comprises 16 residues. CDR3 amino acids: CASSTGTGFYNSPLHF. CDR3 nucleotides: TGTGCCAGCAGCACCGGGACAGGATTTTATAATTCACCCCTCCACTTT. Supplemented by reference TRBV7-9 and TRBJ1-6, the full variable domain reads DTGVSQNPRHKITKRGQNVTFRCDPISEHNRLYWYRQTLGQGPEFLTYFQNEAQLEKSRLLSDRFSAERPKGSFSTLEIQRTEQGDSAMYLCASSTGTGFYNSPLHFGNGTRLTVT.

The V and J genes are TRBV7-8 and TRBJ1-1; D remains ambiguous. Trimming removed 5 bases from V and 4 bases from J, with 11 bases in between. Germline CDR1 and CDR2: SGHVS and FQNEAQ. There are 13 residues in the CDR3. The CDR3 nucleotides read TGTGCCAGCAGCCCCTACCGCGGCACTGAAGCTTTCTTT. Its translation: CASSPYRGTEAFF.

V usage is TRBV2 and J usage is TRBJ2-1; unclear D gene. This CDR3 region has 12 residues. Germline V gene sequence: CDR1 SNHLY, CDR2 FYNNEI. Deletions cut 4 bases from V and 5 bases from J, with 6 bases between. CDR3 nucleotide sequence: TGTGCCAGCAGTGTAGATAACAATGAGCAGTTCTTC. It specifies CASSVDNNEQFF.

This chain links TRBV14 with TRBJ2-7, with D tentatively TRBD1 or TRBD2 (5 bases each). V was pared by 3 bases and J by 13 bases, with 13 bases between. In germline, CDR1 is SGHDN, CDR2 FVKESK. The CDR3 extends over 11 amino acids. CDR3: CASSQGTSSYF. In DNA, the CDR3 is TGTGCCAGCAGCCAGGGGACCAGCTCTTACTTC.

The chain is built from TRBV10-3 and TRBJ1-2; TRBD1 agrees at 8 bases. The CDR3 consists of 14 residues. The germline gives CDR1 ENHRY, CDR2 SYGVKD. J gave up 5 bases and V 7 bases, and 9 bases lay outside the gene matches. CDR3 region: CAITEPGGYYGYTF. Here the CDR3 DNA reads TGTGCCATCACCGAACCAGGGGGCTATTATGGCTACACCTTC.

The chain couples TRBV6-5 to TRBJ1-2; D is ambiguous. The V gene's germline CDR1 is MNHEY and CDR2 SVGAGI. V lost 6 bases to trimming and J lost 3 bases, with 17 bases between them. The CDR3 runs 15 residues. The CDR3, as DNA: TGTGCCAGCAGCCCCAGAGTGGGTAAAGACTATGGCTACACCTTC. Translation gives CASSPRVGKDYGYTF.

V is TRBV2 and J is TRBJ1-2; 7 positions agree with TRBD1. With V trimmed by 6 bases and J by 5 bases, 6 bases remained unmatched. In germline, CDR1 is SNHLY, CDR2 FYNNEI. The CDR3 runs 13 residues. The CDR3 sequence is CASRPDRDYGYTF. Here the CDR3 DNA reads TGTGCCAGCAGACCCGACAGGGATTATGGCTACACCTTC.

This clone was counted a few times. The gene calls are TRBV7-9 and TRBJ2-7, with D perhaps TRBD2 (6 bases). In germline, CDR1 is SEHNR, CDR2 FQNEAQ (reference sequence). This CDR3 contains 17 residues. Deletions cut 0 bases from V and 1 base from J, with 16 bases between. For the CDR3, the DNA is TGTGCCAGCAGCTTAGCGCAGATGGGAGGACGGTCCTACGAGCAGTACTTC. As protein: CASSLAQMGGRSYEQYF.